The clone carrying this T cell receptor beta chain was seen more than once but under ten times. Its antigen is undetermined. From 5'RACE with constant-segment primers came TCR alpha and TCR beta cDNA libraries that carried sample barcodes and UMIs. MiXCR was run by TCRdb on the 5' RACE reads, yielding one entry per CDR3 protein. The sample shows about 430,000 distinct CDR3 sequences, approximately 24% of them seen only once. This sample is part of a study of T-cell memory formation after mild COVID-19. Study-wide results and caveats: Pre-infection memory harbored some responding clones, suggesting cross-reactive memory joined. Second-wave clones that peaked on day 37 lacked confirmed SARS-CoV-2 specificity. Contracting CD8+ clones were enriched in EMRA, CD4+ mainly in CM and EM.

Deletions cut 0 bases from V and 8 bases from J, with 17 bases between. This CDR3 has 16 residues. Germline values: CDR1 MGHRA, CDR2 YSYEKL. Sequenced: PBMCs or a T cell subset sorted from them (not recorded which). The sequence was obtained from an adult woman who had mild COVID-19 (a few samples of this study predate the infection). Cell type and time point are not known. The genes are TRBV4-1 and TRBJ2-1; the D is unclear. This CDR3 is CASSQDRTGLIDEQFF. Here the CDR3 DNA reads TGCGCCAGCAGCCAAGATCGTACGGGCTTGATCGATGAGCAGTTCTTC.